These T cell receptor beta chains were read from a single sample in a study of blood T cell repertoires in COVID-19. Assay used: immunoSEQ multiplex PCR; TCRdb lists only in-frame clones, some missing. The data hold about 170,000 clones, with about 80% observed a single time. Sequencing was performed on peripheral blood. These receptors came from a human donor with acute or convalescent COVID-19. The donor label of this sample is uncertain. Each CDR3 is given with its conserved first and last residue. The order of the fields is J gene, D gene, clone size, V gene, CDR3 protein, CDR3 DNA. D genes are given only for firm matches. Clone size is stated in some rows and not others, as once, few, many or a class when expanded.

j_gene: TRBJ2-7
d_gene: TRBD2
abundance: NA
v_gene: TRBV25-1
CDR3aa: CASSDFGGSYEQYF
CDR3nt: TGTGCCAGCAGTGATTTCGGGGGGTCCTACGAGCAGTACTTC

j_gene: TRBJ2-7
d_gene: NA
abundance: once
v_gene: TRBV27
CDR3aa: CASSFSRNSYEQYF
CDR3nt: TGTGCCAGCAGTTTTTCCAGGAACTCCTACGAGCAGTACTTC

j_gene: TRBJ2-3
d_gene: NA
abundance: NA
v_gene: TRBV19
CDR3aa: CASSITGSSTDTQYF
CDR3nt: TGTGCCAGTAGTATAACAGGGTCTAGCACAGATACGCAGTATTTT

j_gene: TRBJ1-3
d_gene: TRBD1
abundance: NA
v_gene: TRBV2
CDR3aa: CASSIGQVSSGNTIYF
CDR3nt: TGTGCCAGCAGTATCGGACAGGTTAGCTCTGGAAACACCATATATTTT

j_gene: TRBJ1-1
d_gene: NA
abundance: NA
v_gene: TRBV3-1/TRBV3-2
CDR3aa: CASSPNGGGNTEAFF
CDR3nt: TGTGCCAGCAGCCCCAATGGGGGGGGCAACACTGAAGCTTTCTTT

j_gene: TRBJ2-3
d_gene: NA
abundance: NA
v_gene: TRBV7-9
CDR3aa: CASSSGLQARTDTQYF
CDR3nt: TGTGCCAGCAGCTCGGGACTCCAGGCTCGCACAGATACGCAGTATTTT

j_gene: TRBJ1-6
d_gene: NA
abundance: NA
v_gene: TRBV2
CDR3aa: CASRAALAPLHF
CDR3nt: TGTGCCAGCAGGGCAGCCCTAGCACCCCTCCACTTT

j_gene: TRBJ1-6
d_gene: NA
abundance: once
v_gene: TRBV7-9
CDR3aa: CASSLNGDYSPLHF
CDR3nt: TGTGCCAGCAGCTTAAACGGGGACTATTCACCCCTCCACTTT

j_gene: TRBJ1-3
d_gene: TRBD1
abundance: NA
v_gene: TRBV3-1/TRBV3-2
CDR3aa: CASSHRDRSSGNTIYF
CDR3nt: TGTGCCAGCAGCCACCGGGACAGGAGCTCTGGAAACACCATATATTTT

j_gene: TRBJ2-7
d_gene: TRBD2
abundance: few
v_gene: TRBV7-9
CDR3aa: CASSLTASGGYEQYF
CDR3nt: TGTGCCAGCAGCTTAACGGCTAGCGGGGGTTACGAGCAGTACTTC

j_gene: TRBJ1-1
d_gene: NA
abundance: NA
v_gene: TRBV19
CDR3aa: CASRNNPDTEAFF
CDR3nt: TGTGCCAGCCGAAATAACCCGGACACCGAAGCTTTCTTT

j_gene: TRBJ1-2
d_gene: NA
abundance: few
v_gene: TRBV1
CDR3aa: CTSSQDPRDLYGYTF
CDR3nt: TGCACCAGCAGCCAAGATCCGAGGGATCTCTATGGCTACACCTTC

j_gene: TRBJ2-7
d_gene: TRBD1
abundance: NA
v_gene: TRBV7-8
CDR3aa: CASSPRQGPYEQYF
CDR3nt: TGTGCCAGCAGCCCCCGACAGGGTCCCTACGAGCAGTACTTC

j_gene: TRBJ1-6
d_gene: NA
abundance: NA
v_gene: TRBV3-1/TRBV3-2
CDR3aa: CASSPRGGRNNSPLHF
CDR3nt: TGTGCCAGCAGCCCCAGGGGAGGGAGGAATAATTCACCCCTCCACTTT

j_gene: TRBJ2-2
d_gene: TRBD1
abundance: NA
v_gene: TRBV19
CDR3aa: CASKQGTGGSDTGELFF
CDR3nt: TGTGCCAGCAAGCAGGGGACAGGGGGCTCTGACACCGGGGAGCTGTTTTTT

j_gene: TRBJ2-5
d_gene: NA
abundance: NA
v_gene: TRBV27
CDR3aa: CASSTGTETQYF
CDR3nt: TGTGCCAGCAGCACAGGGACCGAGACCCAGTACTTC

j_gene: TRBJ2-5
d_gene: NA
abundance: NA
v_gene: TRBV7-9
CDR3aa: CAGQGNGETQYF
CDR3nt: TGTGCCGGGCAGGGGAATGGGGAGACCCAGTACTTC

j_gene: TRBJ2-7
d_gene: TRBD2
abundance: NA
v_gene: TRBV4-1
CDR3aa: CASSQGGLGYSYEQYF
CDR3nt: TGCGCCAGCAGCCAAGGGGGACTAGGATACTCCTACGAGCAGTACTTC

j_gene: TRBJ2-7
d_gene: NA
abundance: NA
v_gene: TRBV18
CDR3aa: CASSPGTGNPYEQYF
CDR3nt: TGTGCCAGCTCACCGGGAACAGGGAATCCCTACGAGCAGTACTTC

j_gene: TRBJ1-4
d_gene: TRBD1
abundance: NA
v_gene: TRBV30
CDR3aa: CAWSDLLGTGPLQNEKLFF
CDR3nt: TGTGCCTGGAGTGACTTATTGGGGACAGGGCCTCTGCAAAATGAAAAACTGTTTTTT

j_gene: TRBJ1-4
d_gene: NA
abundance: NA
v_gene: TRBV4-2
CDR3aa: CASSSRGANEKLFF
CDR3nt: TGTGCCAGCAGCTCGCGGGGGGCTAATGAAAAACTGTTTTTT

j_gene: TRBJ2-2
d_gene: TRBD2
abundance: few
v_gene: TRBV5-1
CDR3aa: CASSPDGGGDTGELFF
CDR3nt: TGCGCCAGCAGCCCGGACGGGGGGGGCGACACCGGGGAGCTGTTTTTT

j_gene: TRBJ1-5
d_gene: NA
abundance: NA
v_gene: TRBV4-1
CDR3aa: CASSQDFGSEGGHQPQHF
CDR3nt: TGCGCCAGCAGCCAAGATTTCGGCTCAGAGGGAGGCCATCAGCCCCAGCATTTT

j_gene: TRBJ1-4
d_gene: NA
abundance: NA
v_gene: TRBV4-2
CDR3aa: CASSPAGQGDEKLFF
CDR3nt: TGTGCCAGCAGCCCGGCGGGGCAAGGGGATGAAAAACTGTTTTTT

j_gene: TRBJ1-1
d_gene: TRBD1
abundance: NA
v_gene: TRBV5-1
CDR3aa: CASRPSDRGRNTEAFF
CDR3nt: TGCGCCAGCAGACCCTCCGACAGGGGGAGGAACACTGAAGCTTTCTTT

j_gene: TRBJ2-2
d_gene: NA
abundance: NA
v_gene: TRBV2
CDR3aa: CASSVLTGELFF
CDR3nt: TGTGCCAGCAGCGTTTTAACCGGGGAGCTGTTTTTT

j_gene: TRBJ1-1
d_gene: NA
abundance: NA
v_gene: TRBV7-2
CDR3aa: CASSLSSRASTEAFF
CDR3nt: TGTGCCAGCAGCTTAAGTAGCAGGGCTTCCACTGAAGCTTTCTTT

j_gene: TRBJ1-5
d_gene: NA
abundance: NA
v_gene: TRBV7-3
CDR3aa: CASSLDAGSQPQHF
CDR3nt: TGTGCCAGCAGCTTAGACGCGGGAAGCCAGCCCCAGCATTTT

j_gene: TRBJ1-1
d_gene: NA
abundance: NA
v_gene: TRBV3-1/TRBV3-2
CDR3aa: CASSHSRGTSRGAFF
CDR3nt: TGTGCCAGCAGCCACAGCCGGGGGACGTCAAGGGGAGCTTTCTTT

j_gene: TRBJ1-5
d_gene: TRBD1
abundance: NA
v_gene: TRBV10-3
CDR3aa: CAISSQGDSNQPQHF
CDR3nt: TGTGCCATCAGTAGCCAGGGGGATAGCAATCAGCCCCAGCATTTT

j_gene: TRBJ1-5
d_gene: NA
abundance: NA
v_gene: TRBV2
CDR3aa: CASRGAGSNQPQHF
CDR3nt: TGTGCCAGCAGGGGGGCGGGCTCCAATCAGCCCCAGCATTTT

j_gene: TRBJ2-5
d_gene: TRBD2
abundance: NA
v_gene: TRBV3-1/TRBV3-2
CDR3aa: CASSQLGLAGGSQETQYF
CDR3nt: TGTGCCAGCAGCCAACTAGGACTAGCGGGAGGATCCCAAGAGACCCAGTACTTC

j_gene: TRBJ2-3
d_gene: TRBD2
abundance: once
v_gene: TRBV11-2
CDR3aa: CASSFTSGGGTDTQYF
CDR3nt: TGTGCCAGCAGCTTCACTAGCGGGGGTGGCACAGATACGCAGTATTTT

j_gene: TRBJ1-1
d_gene: NA
abundance: once
v_gene: TRBV10-3
CDR3aa: CAISESGGNRNTEAFF
CDR3nt: TGTGCCATCAGTGAGTCCGGGGGGAATAGGAACACTGAAGCTTTCTTT

j_gene: TRBJ2-2
d_gene: NA
abundance: NA
v_gene: TRBV6-2/TRBV6-3
CDR3aa: CASSSPGNTGELFF
CDR3nt: TGTGCCAGCAGTAGTCCCGGGAACACCGGGGAGCTGTTTTTT

j_gene: TRBJ2-1
d_gene: NA
abundance: NA
v_gene: TRBV21-1
CDR3aa: CASSKRRETSGRYNEQFF
CDR3nt: TGTGCCAGCAGCAAAAGAAGAGAGACTAGCGGGAGGTACAATGAGCAGTTCTTC

j_gene: TRBJ2-1
d_gene: NA
abundance: NA
v_gene: TRBV2
CDR3aa: CASSGSTGSYNEQFF
CDR3nt: TGTGCCAGCAGCGGCTCCACAGGGTCCTACAATGAGCAGTTCTTC

j_gene: TRBJ2-1
d_gene: NA
abundance: NA
v_gene: TRBV7-2
CDR3aa: CASRETGGNEQFF
CDR3nt: TGTGCCAGCAGGGAGACAGGTGGCAATGAGCAGTTCTTC

j_gene: TRBJ2-1
d_gene: TRBD2
abundance: NA
v_gene: TRBV2
CDR3aa: CASSADGTSGYNEQFF
CDR3nt: TGTGCCAGCAGTGCTGATGGGACTAGCGGCTACAATGAGCAGTTCTTC

j_gene: TRBJ2-1
d_gene: TRBD2
abundance: NA
v_gene: TRBV18
CDR3aa: CASSPLAGAGSSYNEQFF
CDR3nt: TGTGCCAGCTCACCACTAGCGGGAGCAGGGAGCTCCTACAATGAGCAGTTCTTC

j_gene: TRBJ2-2
d_gene: NA
abundance: NA
v_gene: TRBV2
CDR3aa: CASTQYNTGELFF
CDR3nt: TGTGCCAGCACACAATACAACACCGGGGAGCTGTTTTTT

j_gene: TRBJ1-1
d_gene: NA
abundance: NA
v_gene: TRBV28
CDR3aa: CATNEGRVKAFF
CDR3nt: TGTGCCACCAATGAGGGGAGGGTTAAAGCTTTCTTT

j_gene: TRBJ1-5
d_gene: NA
abundance: NA
v_gene: TRBV3-1/TRBV3-2
CDR3aa: CASSQISAGPKHF
CDR3nt: TGTGCCAGCAGCCAAATAAGTGCAGGGCCAAAGCATTTT

j_gene: TRBJ2-7
d_gene: TRBD1
abundance: NA
v_gene: TRBV5-4
CDR3aa: CASSLDRDTYEQYF
CDR3nt: TGTGCCAGCAGCCTCGACAGGGACACCTACGAGCAGTACTTC

j_gene: TRBJ2-2
d_gene: TRBD2
abundance: NA
v_gene: TRBV11-3
CDR3aa: CASSSPGTSGRANTGELFF
CDR3nt: TGTGCCAGCAGCTCGCCCGGGACTAGCGGGAGAGCGAACACCGGGGAGCTGTTTTTT

j_gene: TRBJ2-7
d_gene: TRBD2
abundance: NA
v_gene: TRBV5-1
CDR3aa: CASSFGLAGGSYEQYF
CDR3nt: TGCGCCAGCAGCTTTGGGCTAGCGGGAGGTTCCTACGAGCAGTACTTC

j_gene: TRBJ2-5
d_gene: NA
abundance: NA
v_gene: TRBV27
CDR3aa: CASSLSLQGETQYF
CDR3nt: TGTGCCAGCAGTTTATCACTTCAGGGAGAGACCCAGTACTTC

j_gene: TRBJ2-1
d_gene: NA
abundance: once
v_gene: TRBV5-1
CDR3aa: CASSLFGRGNEQFF
CDR3nt: TGCGCCAGCAGCTTGTTTGGCCGGGGAAATGAGCAGTTCTTC

j_gene: TRBJ1-2
d_gene: NA
abundance: NA
v_gene: TRBV5-1
CDR3aa: CASSPQTGRPGNGYTF
CDR3nt: TGCGCCAGCAGCCCCCAGACAGGACGACCTGGGAATGGCTACACCTTC

j_gene: TRBJ2-3
d_gene: TRBD1
abundance: NA
v_gene: TRBV5-1
CDR3aa: CASSLGDRDTDTQYF
CDR3nt: TGCGCCAGCAGCTTGGGGGACAGGGACACAGATACGCAGTATTTT